These T cell receptor beta chains were read from a single sample in a study of vaccination and CD4 T cells after COVID-19. TCRdb used MiXCR to reprocess the PCR reads, holding one entry per CDR3 protein. The sample includes approximately 11,000 distinct CDR3 sequences, approximately 61% of them seen just once. Their recognized antigens are unknown. The material sequenced was CD4+ T cells from blood, cultured in vitro. These receptors all stem from a human donor who had recovered from COVID-19. Each CDR3 is given with its conserved first and last residue. Fields, in order: D gene, clone size, V gene, J gene, CDR3 DNA, CDR3 protein. A D gene is named only where the DNA matches it firmly. Size values are once, few and many counts, or a class for expanded clones, and some rows have none.

d_gene: NA
abundance: few
v_gene: TRBV6-1
j_gene: TRBJ2-2
CDR3nt: TGTGCCAGCAGTGCTCTGAGCACCGGGGAGCTGTTTTTT
CDR3aa: CASSALSTGELFF

d_gene: TRBD1
abundance: NA
v_gene: TRBV7-6
j_gene: TRBJ1-5
CDR3nt: TGTGCCAGCAGAAAGGGACAGGGGGTACCTCAGCCCCAGCATTTT
CDR3aa: CASRKGQGVPQPQHF

d_gene: TRBD2
abundance: NA
v_gene: TRBV6-1
j_gene: TRBJ2-5
CDR3nt: TGTGCCAGCAGTGCGGGACTAGCGGGAGGGTCTGGCCAAGAGACCCAGTACTTC
CDR3aa: CASSAGLAGGSGQETQYF

d_gene: TRBD1
abundance: once
v_gene: TRBV5-4
j_gene: TRBJ2-7
CDR3nt: TGTGCCAGCAGCCTTGGACAGGGAAGCTCCTACGAGCAGTACTTC
CDR3aa: CASSLGQGSSYEQYF

d_gene: TRBD1
abundance: NA
v_gene: TRBV7-8
j_gene: TRBJ1-2
CDR3nt: TGTGCCAGCAGCTTAGCGGGATGGGACAGGAATACTCGTAACTATGGCTACACCTTC
CDR3aa: CASSLAGWDRNTRNYGYTF

d_gene: NA
abundance: NA
v_gene: TRBV10-3
j_gene: TRBJ2-3
CDR3nt: TGTGCCATCAGTTTTCCGGGTGGCACAGATACGCAGTATTTT
CDR3aa: CAISFPGGTDTQYF

d_gene: NA
abundance: few
v_gene: TRBV6-2/TRBV6-3
j_gene: TRBJ2-2
CDR3nt: TGTGCCAGCAGGATGAGGTGGGACGGCACCGGGGAGCTGTTTTTT
CDR3aa: CASRMRWDGTGELFF

d_gene: TRBD1
abundance: NA
v_gene: TRBV30
j_gene: TRBJ2-7
CDR3nt: TGTGCCTGGAGTGTAGGGGGCTCGTTGAGCGAGCAGTACTTC
CDR3aa: CAWSVGGSLSEQYF

d_gene: NA
abundance: NA
v_gene: TRBV6-2/TRBV6-3
j_gene: TRBJ2-3
CDR3nt: TGTGCCAGCAGTATAGTGGCAGACTTCACAGATACGCAGTATTTT
CDR3aa: CASSIVADFTDTQYF

d_gene: TRBD2
abundance: NA
v_gene: TRBV27
j_gene: TRBJ2-5
CDR3nt: TGTGCCAGCAGCCGAATCACTAGCGGGGGGAGGGAGACCCAGTACTTC
CDR3aa: CASSRITSGGRETQYF

d_gene: NA
abundance: NA
v_gene: TRBV30
j_gene: TRBJ1-1
CDR3nt: TGTGCCGGGAACGTCCGGGGCCGCGGCCCTGAAGCTTTCTTT
CDR3aa: CAGNVRGRGPEAFF

d_gene: TRBD1
abundance: NA
v_gene: TRBV5-1
j_gene: TRBJ2-7
CDR3nt: TGCGCCAGCAGCCCCCTCGGGACAGGGGCCGAGCAGTACTTC
CDR3aa: CASSPLGTGAEQYF

d_gene: TRBD1
abundance: NA
v_gene: TRBV6-5
j_gene: TRBJ1-1
CDR3nt: TGTGCCAGCAGTTCGGACAGGGGGTATTTCTCCGGAAACACTGAAGCTTTCTTT
CDR3aa: CASSSDRGYFSGNTEAFF

d_gene: TRBD2
abundance: NA
v_gene: TRBV6-1
j_gene: TRBJ2-7
CDR3nt: TGTGCCAGCAGTGAAGCGCTAGCGGCTTACGAGCAGTACTTC
CDR3aa: CASSEALAAYEQYF

d_gene: NA
abundance: NA
v_gene: TRBV6-1
j_gene: TRBJ1-5
CDR3nt: TGTGCCAGCAGTCCGACAGGCGGATTCAATCAGCCCCAGCATTTT
CDR3aa: CASSPTGGFNQPQHF

d_gene: TRBD1
abundance: NA
v_gene: TRBV12-3/TRBV12-4
j_gene: TRBJ1-2
CDR3nt: TGTGCCAGCAGTCCTACCAAGAGGACAGGACCCTATGGCTACACCTTC
CDR3aa: CASSPTKRTGPYGYTF

d_gene: TRBD1
abundance: few
v_gene: TRBV20-1
j_gene: TRBJ1-1
CDR3nt: TGCAGTGCTAGAGATAGGCGACAGGGGGCATGGAGCACTGAAGCTTTCTTT
CDR3aa: CSARDRRQGAWSTEAFF

d_gene: NA
abundance: few
v_gene: TRBV21-1
j_gene: TRBJ1-5
CDR3nt: TGTGCCAGCAGCAAAGGCGGTGTGCCACCGGATCGGAATTGCAATCAGCCCCAGCATTTT
CDR3aa: CASSKGGVPPDRNCNQPQHF